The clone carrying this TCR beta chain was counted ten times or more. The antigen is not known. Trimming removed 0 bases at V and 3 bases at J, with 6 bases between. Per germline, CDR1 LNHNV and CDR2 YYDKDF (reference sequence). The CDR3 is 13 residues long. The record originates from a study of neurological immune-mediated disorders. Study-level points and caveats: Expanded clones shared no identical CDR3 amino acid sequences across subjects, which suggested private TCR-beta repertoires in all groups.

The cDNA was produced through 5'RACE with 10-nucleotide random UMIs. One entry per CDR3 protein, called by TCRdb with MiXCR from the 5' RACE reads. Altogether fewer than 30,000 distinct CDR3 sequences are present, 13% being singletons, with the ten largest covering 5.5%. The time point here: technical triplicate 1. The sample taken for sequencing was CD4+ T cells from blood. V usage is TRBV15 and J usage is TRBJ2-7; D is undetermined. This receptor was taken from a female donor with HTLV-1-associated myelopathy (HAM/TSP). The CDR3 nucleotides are TGTGCCACCAGCAGAGATCCAGACTACGAGCAGTACTTC. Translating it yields CATSRDPDYEQYF. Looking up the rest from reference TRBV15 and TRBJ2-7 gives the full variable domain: DAMVIQNPRYQVTQFGKPVTLSCSQTLNHNVMYWYQQKSSQAPKLLFHYYDKDFNNEADTPDNFQSRRPNTSFCFLDIRSPGLGDTAMYLCATSRDPDYEQYFGPGTRLTVT.